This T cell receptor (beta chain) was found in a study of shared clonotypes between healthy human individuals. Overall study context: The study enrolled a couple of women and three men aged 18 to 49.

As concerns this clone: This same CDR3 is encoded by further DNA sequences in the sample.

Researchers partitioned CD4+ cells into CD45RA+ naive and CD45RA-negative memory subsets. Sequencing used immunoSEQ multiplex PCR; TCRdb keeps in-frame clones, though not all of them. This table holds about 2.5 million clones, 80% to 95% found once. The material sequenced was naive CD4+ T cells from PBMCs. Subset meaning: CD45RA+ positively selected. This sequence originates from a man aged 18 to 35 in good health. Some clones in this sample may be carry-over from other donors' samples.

The CDR3 protein is CASSAGRGNQPQHF. The CDR3 coding sequence is TGTGCCAGCAGTGCGGGGAGGGGGAATCAGCCCCAGCATTTT. The chain employs TRBV2 and TRBJ1-5, with a tentative D call TRBD1 (6 bases). Germline lookup yields CDR1 SNHLY and CDR2 FYNNEI. The ends were cut back, 4 bases at V and 4 bases at J, with 11 bases in the middle. This CDR3 has 14 residues.